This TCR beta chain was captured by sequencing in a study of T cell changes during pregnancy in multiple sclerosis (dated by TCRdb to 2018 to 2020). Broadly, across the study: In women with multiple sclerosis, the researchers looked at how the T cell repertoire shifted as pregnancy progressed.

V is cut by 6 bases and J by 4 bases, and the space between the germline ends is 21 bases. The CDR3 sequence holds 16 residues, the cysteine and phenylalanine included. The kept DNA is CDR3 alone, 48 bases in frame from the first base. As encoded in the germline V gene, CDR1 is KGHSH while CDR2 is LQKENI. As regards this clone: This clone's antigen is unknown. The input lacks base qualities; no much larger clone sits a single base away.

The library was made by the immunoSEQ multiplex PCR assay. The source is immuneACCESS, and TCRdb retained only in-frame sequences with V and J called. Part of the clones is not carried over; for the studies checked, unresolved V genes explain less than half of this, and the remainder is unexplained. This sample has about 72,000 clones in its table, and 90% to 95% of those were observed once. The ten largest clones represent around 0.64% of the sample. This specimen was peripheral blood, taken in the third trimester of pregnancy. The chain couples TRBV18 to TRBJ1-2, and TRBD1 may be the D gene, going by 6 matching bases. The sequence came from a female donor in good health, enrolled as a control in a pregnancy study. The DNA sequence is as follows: TGTGCCAGCTCCGCCGTTGCACAGGGCTCGAGCTATGGCTACACCTTC. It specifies CASSAVAQGSSYGYTF.